A single sample is the source of the 30 T cell receptor beta chains below, sequenced in a study of T-cell memory formation after mild COVID-19. TCRdb itself ran the 5' RACE reads through MiXCR, one entry per CDR3 protein. The table shows around 440,000 distinct CDR3 sequences, with about 20% occurring only once. Sequenced material: PBMCs or a T cell subset sorted from them (not recorded which). Receptor source: an adult woman who had mild COVID-19 (a few samples of this study predate the infection). Cell type and time point are not known.

This rearrangement joins TRBV7-6 to TRBJ1-1; D possibly corresponds to TRBD1 (5 bases). The V end lost 5 bases, the J end lost 4 bases, and 17 bases lay between the germline ends. The length of the CDR3 is 15 residues. Germline CDR1 reads SGHVS; CDR2 reads FNYEAQ. CDR3 residues: CASSQPLGGSTEAFF. The CDR3 region has the DNA TGTGCCAGCAGCCAACCCCTGGGGGGGTCCACTGAAGCTTTCTTT.

In this sample, this clonotype turned up a few times. The rearrangement uses TRBV20-1 and TRBJ1-1; possibly TRBD1 for D (5 bases). From germline, CDR1 is DFQATT and CDR2 SNEGSKA (reference sequence). Deletions cut 1 base from V and 5 bases from J, with 23 bases between. The CDR3 consists of 17 residues. The CDR3 bases are TGCAGTGCTAGAGTGTGGAGGCCGGCGGGACGGGGGACTGAAGCTTTCTTT. Translation gives CSARVWRPAGRGTEAFF.

In this sample, this clonotype turned up a few times. The rearrangement uses TRBV5-1 and TRBJ2-1; 7 nucleotides match TRBD2. This CDR3 comprises 18 residues. The trim removed 0 bases at V and 2 bases at J, leaving 11 bases unmatched. Germline CDR1 reads SGHRS; CDR2 reads YFSETQ. The CDR3 is CASSLASLADFPYNEQFF. The CDR3 nucleotides are TGCGCCAGCAGCTTGGCCAGCCTAGCGGACTTTCCCTACAATGAGCAGTTCTTC.

This clonotype occurred a few times. The V gene is TRBV2, the J gene TRBJ2-2; D gene unclear. The CDR3 has 15 residues. Trimming left V 7 bases short and J 0 bases short, with 12 bases between. Germline-derived CDR1 and CDR2 are SNHLY and FYNNEI. In DNA, the CDR3 is TGTGCCAGCAAGGTGACCGTGGCGAACACCGGGGAGCTGTTTTTT. Protein: CASKVTVANTGELFF.

This chain connects TRBV7-2 to TRBJ1-1; D possibly corresponds to TRBD1 (5 bases). The CDR3 runs 17 residues. Germline V lookup: CDR1 SGHTA, CDR2 FQGNSA. V was clipped by 5 bases and J by 0 bases, with 19 bases between them. CDR3 in DNA: TGTGCCAGCAGCCTAAGAGGGCGGCGGGGGATGAACACTGAAGCTTTCTTT. Protein product: CASSLRGRRGMNTEAFF. The complete variable domain, with remaining parts taken from reference TRBV7-2 and TRBJ1-1, reads GAGVSQSPSNKVTEKGKDVELRCDPISGHTALYWYRQSLGQGLEFLIYFQGNSAPDKSGLPSDRFSAERTGGSVSTLTIQRTQQEDSAVYLCASSLRGRRGMNTEAFFGQGTRLTVV.

V is TRBV27 and J is TRBJ2-7; D is ambiguous. CDR3 size: 13 residues. V shed 1 base and J shed 4 bases, with 8 bases lying between them. Germline assignment: CDR1 MNHEY and CDR2 SMNVEV (reference sequence). CDR3: CASSLFPSYEQYF. CDR3 nucleotide sequence: TGTGCCAGCAGTTTATTCCCCAGTTACGAGCAGTACTTC.

V and J are TRBV5-1 and TRBJ1-1, with TRBD1 matching 7 bases. CDR1 and CDR2 from the germline V gene are SGHRS and YFSETQ. V shed 4 bases and J 0 bases; nucleotides not matched to a gene: 12. The CDR3 contains 17 residues. This chain's CDR3 is CASSVDPTGEMNTEAFF. In DNA form, the CDR3 reads TGCGCCAGCAGCGTGGATCCAACAGGGGAAATGAACACTGAAGCTTTCTTT.

The sample holds one count of this clonotype. The junction does not match germline at one end; this may be a read error. The chain carries TRBV7-7 and TRBJ2-3, with 8 bases that match TRBD1. CDR1 is SSHAT, CDR2 FNYEAQ, per germline (reference sequence). The CDR3 runs 15 residues. CDR3 protein: CASSLAPGGIDTQYF. For the CDR3, the DNA is TGTGCTAGCAGCTTAGCCCCAGGGGGCATAGATACGCAGTATTTT.

This clonotype was recorded at least ten times. The V gene is TRBV7-2, the J gene TRBJ2-7; D may be TRBD1 (6 bases). Trimming left V 1 base short and J 0 bases short, with 10 bases between. Germline V gene lookup returns CDR1 SGHTA and CDR2 FQGNSA. CDR3 length: 15 amino acids. CDR3: CASSLDRVTSYEQYF. The CDR3 nucleotides are TGTGCCAGCAGCTTAGACAGGGTTACCTCCTACGAGCAGTACTTC.

This clonotype was found a few times. The V and J genes are TRBV9 and TRBJ2-3; D is possibly TRBD2 (6 bases). This CDR3 has 16 amino acids. The germline V gene encodes CDR1 SGDLS and CDR2 YYNGEE. Between the trimmed V and J ends, which lost 5 bases and 4 bases, there was a span of 20 bases. CDR3 nucleotides: TGTGCCAGCAGTCCGGGGAGGTGGGAAGTTTCAGATACGCAGTATTTT. It encodes CASSPGRWEVSDTQYF. Drawing the rest from reference TRBV9 and TRBJ2-3, the complete variable domain is DSGVTQTPKHLITATGQRVTLRCSPRSGDLSVYWYQQSLDQGLQFLIQYYNGEERAKGNILERFSAQQFPDLHSELNLSSLELGDSALYFCASSPGRWEVSDTQYFGPGTRLTVL.

The rearrangement uses TRBV5-5 and TRBJ1-5, with TRBD1 as a possible D gene (6 bases). Germline CDR1 reads SGHKS; CDR2 reads YYEKEE (reference sequence). The CDR3 length is 17 residues. V dropped 3 bases and J dropped 0 bases, with 16 bases sitting between them. CDR3 region: CASSSGHRQNSNQPQHF. CDR3 nucleotides: TGTGCCAGCAGCTCGGGACACCGGCAAAATAGCAATCAGCCCCAGCATTTT.

This clonotype has only a few counts. This rearrangement joins TRBV6-2 or TRBV6-3 to TRBJ1-2; 8 bases match TRBD1. J was trimmed by 4 bases and V by 6 bases; bases with no gene match: 7. Germline V lookup: CDR1 MNHEY, CDR2 SVGEGT. CDR3 length: 14 amino acids. DNA for the CDR3: TGTGCCAGCAGCTACACAGGGACAGGCTATGGCTACACCTTC. Protein: CASSYTGTGYGYTF.

This chain uses TRBV6-5 with TRBJ2-7, with D possibly matching TRBD1 (5 bases). The V end lost 0 bases, the J end lost 8 bases, and 14 bases lay between the germline ends. CDR1 is MNHEY, CDR2 SVGAGI, per germline. There are 14 residues in the CDR3. The CDR3 coding sequence is TGTGCCAGCAGTTACTCCGACAGACCGGCGAAGCAGTACTTC. Residues: CASSYSDRPAKQYF.

This clonotype was observed a few times. This chain links TRBV7-9 with TRBJ2-7; no firm D call. The V end lost 1 base, the J end lost 3 bases, and 7 bases lay between the germline ends. The CDR3 length is 13 residues. The germline V gene has CDR1 SEHNR and CDR2 FQNEAQ (reference sequence). CDR3 in amino acids: CASSLEGVYEQYF. Written as DNA, the CDR3 is TGTGCCAGCAGCTTAGAGGGTGTCTACGAGCAGTACTTC.

V usage is TRBV12-3 or TRBV12-4 and J usage is TRBJ2-6, with 10 bases that match TRBD1. Unmatched junction bases numbered 2, after V lost 6 bases and J lost 0 bases. The CDR3 has 16 amino acids. CDR3: CASRTGGSSGANVLTF. The CDR3 region has the DNA TGTGCCAGCAGGACAGGGGGCAGCTCTGGGGCCAACGTCCTGACTTTC.

This clonotype was recorded a few times. V is TRBV4-1 and J is TRBJ1-1, with TRBD1 as a possible D gene (6 bases). Germline assignment: CDR1 MGHRA and CDR2 YSYEKL. CDR3 length equals 15 residues. Trimming left V 4 bases short and J 1 base short, with 13 bases between. CDR3 sequence (DNA): TGCGCCAGCAGCCTTAAACAGGGAGGGAACACTGAAGCTTTCTTT. This codes for CASSLKQGGNTEAFF.

This clonotype was seen more than once but under ten times. The rearrangement links TRBV20-1 to TRBJ2-1; 13 positions match TRBD2. Germline V gene sequence: CDR1 DFQATT, CDR2 SNEGSKA (reference sequence). Trimming cost V 5 bases and J 9 bases; bases outside gene matches: 10. This CDR3 region has 15 residues. CDR3 protein: CSAGYGLAGASEQFF. In DNA, the CDR3 is TGCAGTGCTGGGTACGGACTAGCGGGAGCCTCTGAGCAGTTCTTC.

This clonotype has ten or more counts. This chain uses TRBV7-2 with TRBJ2-3; the match to TRBD1 covers 10 bases. The germline V gene encodes CDR1 SGHTA and CDR2 FQGNSA. The ends lost 3 bases at V and 3 bases at J; junction bases unmatched: 6. The CDR3 contains 16 residues. The CDR3, as DNA: TGTGCCAGCAGCTTGGCCGGGACAGGGGTTACAGATACGCAGTATTTT. Amino acid sequence: CASSLAGTGVTDTQYF. Looking up the rest from reference TRBV7-2 and TRBJ2-3 gives the full variable domain: GAGVSQSPSNKVTEKGKDVELRCDPISGHTALYWYRQSLGQGLEFLIYFQGNSAPDKSGLPSDRFSAERTGGSVSTLTIQRTQQEDSAVYLCASSLAGTGVTDTQYFGPGTRLTVL.

This clonotype was detected a few times. This chain joins TRBV9 and TRBJ2-7; D perhaps matches TRBD2 (7 bases). V lost 4 bases to trimming and J lost 0 bases, with 14 bases between them. The CDR3 totals 15 residues. Germline-derived CDR1 and CDR2 are SGDLS and YYNGEE. The CDR3 sequence is CASSPAGASSYEQYF. In DNA, the CDR3 is TGTGCCAGCAGCCCCGCGGGGGCGAGCTCCTACGAGCAGTACTTC.

The chain employs TRBV4-3 and TRBJ2-7; 10 nucleotides align to TRBD1. The CDR3 has 17 amino acids. Germline CDR1 LGHNA, CDR2 YSLEER. V gave up 2 bases and J gave up 6 bases; unmatched junction bases: 13. CDR3 region: CASSQLAPGQGFGEQYF. CDR3 coding DNA: TGCGCCAGCAGCCAACTCGCACCGGGACAGGGGTTCGGCGAGCAGTACTTC.

The rearrangement links TRBV3-1 to TRBJ2-7; TRBD1 matches at 9 bases. CDR1 is LGHDT and CDR2 is YNNKEL in the germline V gene (reference sequence). V was pared by 4 bases and J by 3 bases, with 7 bases of the junction left unmatched. The CDR3 runs 15 residues. This chain's CDR3 is CASSPLGTGLYEQYF. As DNA, the CDR3 is TGTGCCAGCAGCCCGCTCGGGACAGGGCTCTACGAGCAGTACTTC.

This clonotype was seen a single time. The J gene is TRBJ2-5, the V gene TRBV2, with TRBD1 identical over 10 bases. Trimming at V came to 6 bases and at J to 7 bases, leaving 11 bases not matched to a gene. Germline CDR1 SNHLY, CDR2 FYNNEI. The CDR3 has 15 amino acids. CDR3 region: CASSPRTGGLGTQYF. The CDR3 DNA is TGTGCCAGCAGCCCGAGGACAGGGGGTTTAGGGACCCAGTACTTC.

The chain employs TRBV9 and TRBJ2-1, with 8 bases identical to TRBD2. Per germline, CDR1 SGDLS and CDR2 YYNGEE. With V trimmed by 3 bases and J by 4 bases, 6 bases remained unmatched. The CDR3 totals 15 residues. CDR3 sequence: CASSDQTSGYNEQFF. CDR3 nucleotide sequence: TGTGCCAGCAGCGACCAAACTAGCGGTTACAATGAGCAGTTCTTC.

The sample holds a few counts of this clonotype. The chain joins TRBV12-3 or TRBV12-4 to TRBJ2-2; D is unclear. The CDR3 length is 14 residues. V shed 5 bases and J shed 2 bases, with 9 bases lying between them. The CDR3 DNA reads as TGTGCCAGCAGTCAGCTATTAAACACCGGGGAGCTGTTTTTT. It codes for CASSQLLNTGELFF.

This rearrangement joins TRBV20-1 to TRBJ1-5; D not resolved. CDR3 length: 13 amino acids. CDR1 is DFQATT, CDR2 SNEGSKA, per germline (reference sequence). The V end lost 0 bases, the J end lost 5 bases, and 8 bases lay between the germline ends. This CDR3 is CSARDTIYQPQHF. For the CDR3, the DNA is TGCAGTGCTAGAGACACGATTTATCAGCCCCAGCATTTT.

This clonotype was found a few times. This chain uses TRBV20-1 with TRBJ2-3; 9 nucleotides line up with TRBD2. Germline values: CDR1 DFQATT, CDR2 SNEGSKA (reference sequence). CDR3 length: 15 residues. With V trimmed by 6 bases and J by 4 bases, 11 bases remained unmatched. The CDR3 nucleotides read TGCAGTGCGACTTCTGGGACTAGCATCGCAGATACGCAGTATTTT. Its protein is CSATSGTSIADTQYF.

This rearrangement joins TRBV20-1 to TRBJ1-5; D is unresolved. This CDR3 is built from 13 residues. Deletions cut 3 bases from V and 0 bases from J, with 6 bases between. Per the germline V gene, CDR1 is DFQATT and CDR2 is SNEGSKA (reference sequence). The CDR3 loop reads CSASQDSNQPQHF. The CDR3 nucleotides read TGCAGTGCTAGTCAGGATAGCAATCAGCCCCAGCATTTT.

This clonotype was picked up a small number of times. The V call is TRBV19, the J call TRBJ1-1, with no clear D. The V end lost 5 bases, the J end lost 1 base, and 14 bases lay between the germline ends. Germline V gives CDR1 LNHDA, CDR2 SQIVND (reference sequence). This CDR3 has 15 residues. The CDR3 nucleotides read TGTGCCAGTAGTCCAAAGCCGCTGAGGAACACTGAAGCTTTCTTT. It translates to CASSPKPLRNTEAFF.

This clonotype has a handful of counts. The chain links TRBV3-1 to TRBJ2-7; no reliable D call. Trimming took off 5 bases at V and 2 bases at J, with 4 bases between the two ends. Germline V CDR1 and CDR2: LGHDT, YNNKEL (reference sequence). The CDR3 runs 11 residues. The CDR3 is CASSKPYEQYF. Here the CDR3 DNA reads TGTGCCAGCAGCAAACCCTACGAGCAGTACTTC.

This clonotype was counted a few times. The chain links TRBV25-1 to TRBJ2-7, with D maybe TRBD2 (5 bases). The length of the CDR3 is 15 residues. V lost 3 bases, J lost 5 bases, and 17 bases lay in between. Germline V gives CDR1 MGHDK, CDR2 SYGVNS. The CDR3 loop reads CASSDRTAWGDEQYF. In nucleotides, the CDR3 is TGTGCCAGCAGTGATAGGACTGCCTGGGGTGACGAGCAGTACTTC.